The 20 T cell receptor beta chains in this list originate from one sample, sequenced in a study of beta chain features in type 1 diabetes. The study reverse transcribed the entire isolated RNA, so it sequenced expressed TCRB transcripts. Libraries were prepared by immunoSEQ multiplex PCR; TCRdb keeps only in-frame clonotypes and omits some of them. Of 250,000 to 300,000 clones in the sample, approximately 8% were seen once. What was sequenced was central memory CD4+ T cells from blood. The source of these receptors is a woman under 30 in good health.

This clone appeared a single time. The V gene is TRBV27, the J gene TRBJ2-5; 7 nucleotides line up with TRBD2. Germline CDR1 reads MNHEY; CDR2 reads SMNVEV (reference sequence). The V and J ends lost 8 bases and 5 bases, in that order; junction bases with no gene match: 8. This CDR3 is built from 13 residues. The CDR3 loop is CASGSVGGETQYF. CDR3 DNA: TGTGCCAGCGGATCAGTGGGGGGGGAGACCCAGTACTTC.

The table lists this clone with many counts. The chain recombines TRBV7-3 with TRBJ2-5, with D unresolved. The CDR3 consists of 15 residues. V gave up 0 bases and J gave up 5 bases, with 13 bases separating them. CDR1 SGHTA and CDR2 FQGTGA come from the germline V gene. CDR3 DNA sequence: TGTGCCAGCAGCTTAACGGGAAGGTTGGGGGAGACCCAGTACTTC. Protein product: CASSLTGRLGETQYF.

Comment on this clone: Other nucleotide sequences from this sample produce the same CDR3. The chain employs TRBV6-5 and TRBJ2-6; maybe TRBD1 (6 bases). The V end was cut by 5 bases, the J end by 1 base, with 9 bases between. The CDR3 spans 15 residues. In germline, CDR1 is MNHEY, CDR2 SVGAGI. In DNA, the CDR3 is TGTGCCAGCAGTGGGGGCGGGTCTGGGGCCAACGTCCTGACTTTC. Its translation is CASSGGGSGANVLTF.

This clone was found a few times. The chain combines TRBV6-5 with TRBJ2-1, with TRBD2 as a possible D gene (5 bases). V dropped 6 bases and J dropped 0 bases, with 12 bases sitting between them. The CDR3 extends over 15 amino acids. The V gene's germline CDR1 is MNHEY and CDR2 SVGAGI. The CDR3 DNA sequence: TGTGCCAGCAGCCCGGGAACGAGCTCCTACAATGAGCAGTTCTTC. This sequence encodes CASSPGTSSYNEQFF.

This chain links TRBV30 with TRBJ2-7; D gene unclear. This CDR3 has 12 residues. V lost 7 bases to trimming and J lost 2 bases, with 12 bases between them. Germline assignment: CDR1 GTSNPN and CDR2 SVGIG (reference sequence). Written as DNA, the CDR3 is TGTGCCTCCTCCATCGAAGCCTACGAGCAGTACTTC. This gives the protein CASSIEAYEQYF.

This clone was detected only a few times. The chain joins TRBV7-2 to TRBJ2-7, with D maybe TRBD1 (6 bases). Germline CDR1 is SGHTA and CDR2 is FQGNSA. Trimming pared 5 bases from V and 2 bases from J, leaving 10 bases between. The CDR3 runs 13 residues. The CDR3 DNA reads TGTGCCAGCAGCACGGGACACCCCTACGAGCAGTACTTC. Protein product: CASSTGHPYEQYF.

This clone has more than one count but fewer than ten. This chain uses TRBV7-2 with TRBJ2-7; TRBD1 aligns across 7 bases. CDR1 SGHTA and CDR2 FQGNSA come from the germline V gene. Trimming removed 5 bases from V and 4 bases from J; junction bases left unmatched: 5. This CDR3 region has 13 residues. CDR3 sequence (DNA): TGTGCCAGCAGCCCCGGACAGGAATACGAGCAGTACTTC. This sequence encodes CASSPGQEYEQYF. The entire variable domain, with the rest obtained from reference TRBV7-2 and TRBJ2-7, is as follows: GAGVSQSPSNKVTEKGKDVELRCDPISGHTALYWYRQSLGQGLEFLIYFQGNSAPDKSGLPSDRFSAERTGGSVSTLTIQRTQQEDSAVYLCASSPGQEYEQYFGPGTRLTVT.

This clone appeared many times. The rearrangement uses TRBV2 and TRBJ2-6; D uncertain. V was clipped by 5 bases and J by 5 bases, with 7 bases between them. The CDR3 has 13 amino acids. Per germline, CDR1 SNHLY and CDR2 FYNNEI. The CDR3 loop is CASSMERANVLTF. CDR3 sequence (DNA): TGTGCCAGCAGTATGGAGCGGGCCAACGTCCTGACTTTC.

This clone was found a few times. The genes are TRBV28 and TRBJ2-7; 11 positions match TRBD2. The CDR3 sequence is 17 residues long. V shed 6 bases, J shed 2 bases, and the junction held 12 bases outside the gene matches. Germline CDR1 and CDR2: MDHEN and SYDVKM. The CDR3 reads CASSSSVGSGRAYEQYF. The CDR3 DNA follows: TGTGCCAGCAGCTCCAGTGTGGGTAGCGGGAGGGCCTACGAGCAGTACTTC. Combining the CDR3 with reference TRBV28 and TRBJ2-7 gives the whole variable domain DVKVTQSSRYLVKRTGEKVFLECVQDMDHENMFWYRQDPGLGLRLIYFSYDVKMKEKGDIPEGYSVSREKKERFSLILESASTNQTSMYLCASSSSVGSGRAYEQYFGPGTRLTVT.

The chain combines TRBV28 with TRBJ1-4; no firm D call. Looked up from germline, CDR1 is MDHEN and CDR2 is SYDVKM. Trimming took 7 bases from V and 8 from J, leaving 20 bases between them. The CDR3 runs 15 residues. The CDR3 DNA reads TGTGCCAGCACCGTCAATGGGAATATTGGGGAAAAACTGTTTTTT. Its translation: CASTVNGNIGEKLFF.

CDR3 residues: CASTHDGGAKNIQYF. CDR3 coding DNA: TGCGCCAGCACCCATGATGGGGGGGCCAAAAACATTCAGTACTTC. The chain recombines TRBV5-1 with TRBJ2-4; tentative D call: TRBD2 (6 bases). The CDR3 covers 15 residues. In germline, CDR1 is SGHRS, CDR2 YFSETQ. V lost 6 bases, J lost 1 base, and 14 bases lay in between.

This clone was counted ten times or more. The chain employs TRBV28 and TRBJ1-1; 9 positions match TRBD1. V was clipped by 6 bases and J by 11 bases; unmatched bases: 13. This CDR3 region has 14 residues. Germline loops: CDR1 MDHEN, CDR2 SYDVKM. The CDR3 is CASRHRTGGSTAFF. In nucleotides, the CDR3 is TGTGCCAGCAGACACCGAACAGGGGGCTCGACGGCTTTCTTT.

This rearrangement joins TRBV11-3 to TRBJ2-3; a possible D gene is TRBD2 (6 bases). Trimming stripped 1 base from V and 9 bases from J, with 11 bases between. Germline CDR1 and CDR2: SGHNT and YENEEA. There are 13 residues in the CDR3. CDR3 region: CASSLGRVDTQYF. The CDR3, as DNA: TGTGCCAGCAGCTTAGGGAGGGTTGACACGCAGTATTTT.

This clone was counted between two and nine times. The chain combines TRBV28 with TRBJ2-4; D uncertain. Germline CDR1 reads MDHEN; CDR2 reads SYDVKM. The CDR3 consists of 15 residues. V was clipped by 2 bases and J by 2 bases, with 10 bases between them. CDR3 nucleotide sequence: TGTGCCAGCAGTTTACCGGGTTCGACCAAAAACATTCAGTACTTC. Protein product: CASSLPGSTKNIQYF. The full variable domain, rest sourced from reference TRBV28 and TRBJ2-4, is DVKVTQSSRYLVKRTGEKVFLECVQDMDHENMFWYRQDPGLGLRLIYFSYDVKMKEKGDIPEGYSVSREKKERFSLILESASTNQTSMYLCASSLPGSTKNIQYFGAGTRLSVL.

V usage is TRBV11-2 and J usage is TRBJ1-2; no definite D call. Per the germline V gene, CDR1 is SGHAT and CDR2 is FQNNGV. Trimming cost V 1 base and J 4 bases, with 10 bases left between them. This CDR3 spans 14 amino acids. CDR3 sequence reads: CASSLGGRGYGYTF. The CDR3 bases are TGTGCCAGCAGCTTAGGCGGCCGGGGCTATGGCTACACCTTC.

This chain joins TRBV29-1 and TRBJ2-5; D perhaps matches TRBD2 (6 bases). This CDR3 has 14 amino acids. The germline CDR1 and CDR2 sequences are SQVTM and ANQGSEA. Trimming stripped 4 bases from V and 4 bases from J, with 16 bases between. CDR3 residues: CSVADGSLGETQYF. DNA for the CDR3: TGCAGCGTTGCTGACGGGAGTCTTGGAGAGACCCAGTACTTC. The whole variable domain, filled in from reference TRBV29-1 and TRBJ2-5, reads SAVISQKPSRDICQRGTSLTIQCQVDSQVTMMFWYRQQPGQSLTLIATANQGSEATYESGFVIDKFPISRPNLTFSTLTVSNMSPEDSSIYLCSVADGSLGETQYFGPGTRLLVL.

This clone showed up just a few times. The CDR3 sequence is CSVGDSYEQYF. The DNA for the CDR3 is TGCAGCGTCGGCGACAGCTACGAGCAGTACTTC. The genes are TRBV29-1 and TRBJ2-7; maybe TRBD1 (5 bases). There are 11 residues in the CDR3. From germline, CDR1 is SQVTM and CDR2 ANQGSEA. Trimming removed 6 bases from V and 3 bases from J, with 9 bases in between.

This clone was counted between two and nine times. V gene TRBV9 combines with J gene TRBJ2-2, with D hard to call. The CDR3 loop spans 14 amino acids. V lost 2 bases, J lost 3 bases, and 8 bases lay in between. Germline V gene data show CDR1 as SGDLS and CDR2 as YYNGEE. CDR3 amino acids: CASSVSSHTGELFF. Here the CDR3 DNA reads TGTGCCAGCAGCGTTTCCAGTCACACCGGGGAGCTGTTTTTT.

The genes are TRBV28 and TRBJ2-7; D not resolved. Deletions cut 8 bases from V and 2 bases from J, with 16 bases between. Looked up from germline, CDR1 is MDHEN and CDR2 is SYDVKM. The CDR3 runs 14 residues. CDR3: CASQGQVPPYEQYV. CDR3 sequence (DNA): TGTGCCAGCCAAGGGCAGGTCCCCCCCTACGAGCAGTACGTC.

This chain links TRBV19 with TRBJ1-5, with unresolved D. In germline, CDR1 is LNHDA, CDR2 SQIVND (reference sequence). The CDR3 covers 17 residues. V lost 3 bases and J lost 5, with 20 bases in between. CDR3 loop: CASSIPRKPGRDQPQHF. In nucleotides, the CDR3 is TGTGCCAGTAGTATTCCCAGGAAACCAGGCCGTGATCAGCCCCAGCATTTT.